The sequence of this T cell receptor beta chain was determined in a study of cytomegalovirus exposure and HLA in healthy donors. Study at large: Out of 398 genotyped donors, roughly 80% belonged to the Caucasian-associated ancestry cluster. General study findings and limits: Being productive about 87% or about 30% of the time was typical of most TCR beta V segments in an earlier analysis. The study recorded 150 to 200 TCR beta chains that were cytomegalovirus-associated. In a later analysis, across HLA loci, associated TCR counts were highest for DRB1, lowest for HLA-C.

The CDR3 spans 13 residues. Germline V gene lookup returns CDR1 MGHDK and CDR2 SYGVNS. Trimming took off 3 bases at V and 8 bases at J, with 11 bases between the two ends. Amplification used 60 Vbeta primers and 13 Jbeta primers. Sequencing used immunoSEQ multiplex PCR; TCRdb keeps in-frame clones, though not all of them. The sample shows over 150,000 clones, around 82% of them seen only once. As to this clone: The antigen remains unidentified.

What was sequenced was PBMCs. This chain joins TRBV25-1 and TRBJ2-1; D is ambiguous. This clonotype originated in a woman aged 40-49 years in good health and CMV-seropositive. The CDR3 spells CASSDRLLHEQFF. The CDR3 nucleotides read TGTGCCAGCAGTGACAGGTTACTTCATGAGCAGTTCTTC.